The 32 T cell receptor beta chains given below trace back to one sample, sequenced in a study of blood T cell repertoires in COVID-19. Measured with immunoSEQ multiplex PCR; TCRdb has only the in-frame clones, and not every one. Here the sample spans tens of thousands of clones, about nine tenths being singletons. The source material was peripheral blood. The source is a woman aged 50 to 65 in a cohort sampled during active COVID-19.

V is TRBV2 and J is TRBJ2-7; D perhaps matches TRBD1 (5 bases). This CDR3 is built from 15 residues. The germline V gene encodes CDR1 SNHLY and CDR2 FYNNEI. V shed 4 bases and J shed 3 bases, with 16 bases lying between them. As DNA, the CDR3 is TGTGCCAGCAGTGCTGGGCAGGGAAGATTCTACGAGCAGTACTTC. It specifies CASSAGQGRFYEQYF. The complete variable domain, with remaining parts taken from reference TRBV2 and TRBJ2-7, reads EPEVTQTPSHQVTQMGQEVILRCVPISNHLYFYWYRQILGQKVEFLVSFYNNEISEKSEIFDDQFSVERPDGSNFTLKIRSTKLEDSAMYFCASSAGQGRFYEQYFGPGTRLTVT.

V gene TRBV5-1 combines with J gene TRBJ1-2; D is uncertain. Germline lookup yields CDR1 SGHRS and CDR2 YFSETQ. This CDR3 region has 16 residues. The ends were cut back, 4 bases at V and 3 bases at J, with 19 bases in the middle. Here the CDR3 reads CASSPGDWPPHYGYTF. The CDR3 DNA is TGCGCCAGCAGCCCGGGTGATTGGCCCCCTCACTATGGCTACACCTTC.

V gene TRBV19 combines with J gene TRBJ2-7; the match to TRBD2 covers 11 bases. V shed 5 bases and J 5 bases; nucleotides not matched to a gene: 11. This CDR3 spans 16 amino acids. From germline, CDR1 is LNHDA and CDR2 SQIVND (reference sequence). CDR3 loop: CASSQSPLAGVNEQYF. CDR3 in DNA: TGTGCCAGTAGTCAATCGCCACTAGCGGGAGTGAACGAGCAGTACTTC.

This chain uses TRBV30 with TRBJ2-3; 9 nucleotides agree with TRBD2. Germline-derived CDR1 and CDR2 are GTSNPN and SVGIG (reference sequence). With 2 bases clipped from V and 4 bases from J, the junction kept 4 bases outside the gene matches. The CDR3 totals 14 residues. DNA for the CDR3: TGTGCCTGGAGTCGCGGGGGGGCGTCAGATACGCAGTATTTT. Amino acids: CAWSRGGASDTQYF.

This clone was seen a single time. In nucleotides, the CDR3 is TGCGCCAGCAGCTTGGCCTTGGGCACGTCCTACGAGCAGTACTTC. Translated, it gives CASSLALGTSYEQYF. The chain links TRBV5-1 to TRBJ2-7; D unresolved. Germline V gives CDR1 SGHRS, CDR2 YFSETQ. Trimming stripped 0 bases from V and 1 base from J, with 11 bases between. This CDR3 has 15 residues. The full variable domain, rest sourced from reference TRBV5-1 and TRBJ2-7, is KAGVTQTPRYLIKTRGQQVTLSCSPISGHRSVSWYQQTPGQGLQFLFEYFSETQRNKGNFPGRFSGRQFSNSRSEMNVSTLELGDSALYLCASSLALGTSYEQYFGPGTRLTVT.

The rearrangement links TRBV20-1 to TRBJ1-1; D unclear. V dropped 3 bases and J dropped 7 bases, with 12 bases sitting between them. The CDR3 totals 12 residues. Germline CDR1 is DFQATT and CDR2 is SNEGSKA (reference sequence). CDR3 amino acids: CSASGYSLEAFF. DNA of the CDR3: TGCAGTGCTAGTGGGTATAGCCTTGAAGCTTTCTTT.

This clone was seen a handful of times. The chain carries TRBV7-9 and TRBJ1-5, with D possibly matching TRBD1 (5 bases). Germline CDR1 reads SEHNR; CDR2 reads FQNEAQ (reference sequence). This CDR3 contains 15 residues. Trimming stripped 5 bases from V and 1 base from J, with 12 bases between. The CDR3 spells CASSTSGGSNQPQHF. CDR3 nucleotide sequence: TGTGCCAGCAGCACTAGCGGGGGAAGCAATCAGCCCCAGCATTTT.

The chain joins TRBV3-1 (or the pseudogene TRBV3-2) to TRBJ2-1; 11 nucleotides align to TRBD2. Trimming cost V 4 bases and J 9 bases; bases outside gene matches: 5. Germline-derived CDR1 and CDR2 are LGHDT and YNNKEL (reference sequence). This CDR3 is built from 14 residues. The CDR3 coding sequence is TGTGCCAGCAGCCGGCGGCTAGCGGGAGGTGAGCAGTTCTTC. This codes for CASSRRLAGGEQFF.

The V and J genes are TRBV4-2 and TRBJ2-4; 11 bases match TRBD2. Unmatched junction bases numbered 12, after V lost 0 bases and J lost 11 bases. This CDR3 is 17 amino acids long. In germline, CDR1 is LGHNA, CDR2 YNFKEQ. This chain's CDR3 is CASSQDGGSGRAEVQYF. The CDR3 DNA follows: TGTGCCAGCAGCCAAGATGGGGGTAGCGGGAGGGCCGAGGTTCAGTACTTC.

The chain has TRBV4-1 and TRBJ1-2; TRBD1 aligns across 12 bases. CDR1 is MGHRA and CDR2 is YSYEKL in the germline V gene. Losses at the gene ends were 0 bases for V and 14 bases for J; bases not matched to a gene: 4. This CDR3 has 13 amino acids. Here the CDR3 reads CASSQEGQGAETF. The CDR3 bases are TGCGCCAGCAGCCAAGAGGGACAGGGGGCGGAGACCTTC.

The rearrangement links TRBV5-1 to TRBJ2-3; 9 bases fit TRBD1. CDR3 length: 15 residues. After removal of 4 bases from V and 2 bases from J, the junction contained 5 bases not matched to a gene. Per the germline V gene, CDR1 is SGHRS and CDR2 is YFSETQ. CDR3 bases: TGCGCCAGCAGCCCTGGGGACAGGGACACAGATACGCAGTATTTT. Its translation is CASSPGDRDTDTQYF.

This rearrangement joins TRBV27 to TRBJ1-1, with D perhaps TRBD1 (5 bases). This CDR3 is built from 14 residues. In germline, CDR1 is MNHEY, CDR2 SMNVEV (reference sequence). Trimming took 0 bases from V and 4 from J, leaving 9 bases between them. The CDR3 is CASSLSRDGTEAFF. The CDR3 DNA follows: TGTGCCAGCAGTTTATCCAGGGATGGCACTGAAGCTTTCTTT.

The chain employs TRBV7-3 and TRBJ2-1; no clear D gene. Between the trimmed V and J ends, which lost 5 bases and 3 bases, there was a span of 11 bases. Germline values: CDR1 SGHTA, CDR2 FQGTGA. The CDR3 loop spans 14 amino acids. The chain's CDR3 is CASSPSAGYNEQFF. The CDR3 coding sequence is TGTGCCAGCAGCCCCTCTGCAGGCTACAATGAGCAGTTCTTC.

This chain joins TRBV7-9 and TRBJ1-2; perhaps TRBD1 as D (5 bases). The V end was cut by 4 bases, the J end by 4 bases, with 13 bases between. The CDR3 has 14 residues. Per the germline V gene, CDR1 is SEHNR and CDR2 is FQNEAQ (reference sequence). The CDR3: CASSSGIKGYGYTF. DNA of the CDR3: TGTGCCAGCAGCTCAGGGATAAAGGGCTATGGCTACACCTTC.

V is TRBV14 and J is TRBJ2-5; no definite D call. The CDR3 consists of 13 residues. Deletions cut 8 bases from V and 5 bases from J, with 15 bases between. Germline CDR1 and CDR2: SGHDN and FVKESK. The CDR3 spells CASSPLTRETQYF. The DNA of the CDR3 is TGTGCCAGCTCCCCTTTGACCAGGGAGACCCAGTACTTC.

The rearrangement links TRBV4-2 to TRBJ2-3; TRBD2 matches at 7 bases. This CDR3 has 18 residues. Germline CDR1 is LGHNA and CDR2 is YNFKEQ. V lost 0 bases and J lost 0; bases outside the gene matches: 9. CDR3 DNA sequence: TGTGCCAGCAGCCAAGAAGGCTCTAGCGGATATAGCACAGATACGCAGTATTTT. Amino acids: CASSQEGSSGYSTDTQYF.

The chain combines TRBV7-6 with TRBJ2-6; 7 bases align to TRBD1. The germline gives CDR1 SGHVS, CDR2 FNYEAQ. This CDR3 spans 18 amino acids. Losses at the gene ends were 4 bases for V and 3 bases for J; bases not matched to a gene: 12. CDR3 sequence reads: CASSSTGYRTIGANVLTF. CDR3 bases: TGTGCCAGCAGCTCGACAGGGTACCGAACCATTGGGGCCAACGTCCTGACTTTC.

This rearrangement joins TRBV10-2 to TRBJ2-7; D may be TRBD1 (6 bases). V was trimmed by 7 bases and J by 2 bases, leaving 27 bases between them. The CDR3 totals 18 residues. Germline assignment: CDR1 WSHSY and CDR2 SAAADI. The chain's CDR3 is CASIRDRSPFRPPYEQYF. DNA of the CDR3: TGCGCCAGCATAAGAGACAGGAGCCCGTTCCGTCCACCCTACGAGCAGTACTTC.

This CDR3 reads CASSSLPGQGVVFYGYTF. As DNA, the CDR3 is TGCGCCAGCAGCTCGCTTCCGGGACAGGGTGTAGTTTTCTATGGCTACACCTTC. This chain joins TRBV5-1 and TRBJ1-2, with TRBD1 identical over 9 bases. Germline-derived CDR1 and CDR2 are SGHRS and YFSETQ. The CDR3 length is 18 residues. The V and J ends lost 3 bases and 4 bases, in that order; junction bases with no gene match: 16.

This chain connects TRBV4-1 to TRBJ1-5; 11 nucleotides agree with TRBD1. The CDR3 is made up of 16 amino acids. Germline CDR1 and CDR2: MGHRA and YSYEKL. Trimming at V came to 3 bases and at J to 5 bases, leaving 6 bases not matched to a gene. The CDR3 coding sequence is TGCGCCAGCAGCCACTTGGGACAGGGGGGCGATCAGCCCCAGCATTTT. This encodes CASSHLGQGGDQPQHF.

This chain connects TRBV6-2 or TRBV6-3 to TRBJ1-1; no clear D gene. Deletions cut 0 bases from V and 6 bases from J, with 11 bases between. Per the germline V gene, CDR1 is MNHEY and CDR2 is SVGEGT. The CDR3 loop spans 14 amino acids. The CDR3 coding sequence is TGTGCCAGCAGTTACTCGTATGAGGGCGCTGAAGCTTTCTTT. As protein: CASSYSYEGAEAFF.

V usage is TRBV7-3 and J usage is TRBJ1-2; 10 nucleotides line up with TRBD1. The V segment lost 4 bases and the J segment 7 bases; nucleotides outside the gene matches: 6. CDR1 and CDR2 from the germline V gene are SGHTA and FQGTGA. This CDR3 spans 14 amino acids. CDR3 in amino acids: CASSSTGGLSGYTF. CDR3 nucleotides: TGTGCCAGCAGCTCGACAGGGGGCCTCTCTGGCTACACCTTC.

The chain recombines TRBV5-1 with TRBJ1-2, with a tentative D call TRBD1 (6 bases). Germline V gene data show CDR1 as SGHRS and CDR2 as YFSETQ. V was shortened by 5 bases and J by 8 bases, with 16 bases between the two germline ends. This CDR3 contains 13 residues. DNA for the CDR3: TGCGCCAGCAGTAATGACAGGCGAGTGGGCTACACCTTC. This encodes CASSNDRRVGYTF.

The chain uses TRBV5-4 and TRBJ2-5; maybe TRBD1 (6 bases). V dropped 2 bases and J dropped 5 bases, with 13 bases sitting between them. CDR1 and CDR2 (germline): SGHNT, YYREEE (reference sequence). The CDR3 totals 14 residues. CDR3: CASSLRAGVETQYF. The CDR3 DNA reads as TGTGCCAGCAGCTTACGGGCAGGGGTGGAGACCCAGTACTTC.

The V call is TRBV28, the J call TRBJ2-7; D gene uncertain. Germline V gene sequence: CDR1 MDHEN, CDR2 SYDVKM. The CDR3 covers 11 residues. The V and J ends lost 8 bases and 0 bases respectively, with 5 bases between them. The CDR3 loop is CASGRSYEQYF. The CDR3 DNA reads TGTGCCAGCGGCCGCTCCTACGAGCAGTACTTC.

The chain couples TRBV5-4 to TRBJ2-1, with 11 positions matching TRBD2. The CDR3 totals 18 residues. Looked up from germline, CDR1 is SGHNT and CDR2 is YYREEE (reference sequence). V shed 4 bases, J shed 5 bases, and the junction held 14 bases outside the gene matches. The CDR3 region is CASSSGTSGLPGHNEQFF. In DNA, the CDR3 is TGTGCCAGCAGCAGCGGGACTAGCGGTCTACCGGGACACAATGAGCAGTTCTTC. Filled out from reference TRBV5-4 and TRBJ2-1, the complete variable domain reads ETGVTQSPTHLIKTRGQQVTLRCSSQSGHNTVSWYQQALGQGPQFIFQYYREEENGRGNFPPRFSGLQFPNYSSELNVNALELDDSALYLCASSSGTSGLPGHNEQFFGPGTRLTVL.

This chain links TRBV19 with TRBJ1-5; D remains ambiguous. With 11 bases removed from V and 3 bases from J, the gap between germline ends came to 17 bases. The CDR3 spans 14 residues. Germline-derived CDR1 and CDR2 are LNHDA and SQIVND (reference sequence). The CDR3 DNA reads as TGTGCCGCAGGTCGGCCAGGCCTCAATCAGCCCCAGCATTTT. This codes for CAAGRPGLNQPQHF.

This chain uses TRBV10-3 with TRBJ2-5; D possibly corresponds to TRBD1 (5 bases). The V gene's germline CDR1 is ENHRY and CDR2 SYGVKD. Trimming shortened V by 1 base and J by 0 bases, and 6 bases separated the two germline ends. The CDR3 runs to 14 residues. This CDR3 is CAISEWGNQETQYF. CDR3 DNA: TGTGCCATCAGTGAGTGGGGCAACCAAGAGACCCAGTACTTC.

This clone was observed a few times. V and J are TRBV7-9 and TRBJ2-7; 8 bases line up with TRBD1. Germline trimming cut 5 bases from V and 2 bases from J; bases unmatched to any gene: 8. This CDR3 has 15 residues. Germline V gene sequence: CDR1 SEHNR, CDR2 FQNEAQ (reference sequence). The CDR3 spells CASSKTGQGTYEQYF. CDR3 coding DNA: TGTGCCAGCAGCAAAACCGGACAGGGAACCTACGAGCAGTACTTC.

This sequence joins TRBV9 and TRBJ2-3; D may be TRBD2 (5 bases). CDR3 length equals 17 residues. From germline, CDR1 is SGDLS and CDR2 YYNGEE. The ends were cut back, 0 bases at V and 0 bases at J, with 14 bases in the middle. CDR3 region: CASSVATRRTSTDTQYF. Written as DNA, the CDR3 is TGTGCCAGCAGCGTAGCTACGAGGCGGACTAGCACAGATACGCAGTATTTT.

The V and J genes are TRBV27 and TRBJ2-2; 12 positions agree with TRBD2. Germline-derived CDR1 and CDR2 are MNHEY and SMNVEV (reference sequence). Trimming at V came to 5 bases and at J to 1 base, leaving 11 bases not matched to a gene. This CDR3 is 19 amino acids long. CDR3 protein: CASSPRRTSGTWNTGELFF. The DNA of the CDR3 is TGTGCCAGCAGTCCCCGTCGGACTAGCGGGACCTGGAACACCGGGGAGCTGTTTTTT.

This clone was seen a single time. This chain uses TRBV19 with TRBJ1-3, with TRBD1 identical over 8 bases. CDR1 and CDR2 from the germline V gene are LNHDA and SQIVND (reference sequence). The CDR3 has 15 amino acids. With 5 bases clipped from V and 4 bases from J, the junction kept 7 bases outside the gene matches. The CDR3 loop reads CASSQQGAKGNTIYF. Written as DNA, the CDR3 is TGTGCCAGTAGTCAGCAGGGGGCAAAAGGAAACACCATATATTTT.